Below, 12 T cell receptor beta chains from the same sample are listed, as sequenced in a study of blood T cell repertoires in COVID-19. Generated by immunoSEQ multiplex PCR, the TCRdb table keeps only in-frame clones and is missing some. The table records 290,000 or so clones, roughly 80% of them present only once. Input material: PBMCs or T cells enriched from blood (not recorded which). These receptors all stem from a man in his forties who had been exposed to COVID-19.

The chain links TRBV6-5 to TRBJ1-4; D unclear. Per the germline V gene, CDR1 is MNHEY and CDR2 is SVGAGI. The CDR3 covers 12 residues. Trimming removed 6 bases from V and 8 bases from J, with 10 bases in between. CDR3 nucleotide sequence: TGTGCCAGCAGCTCCTCGAGGGAAAAACTGTTTTTT. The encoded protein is CASSSSREKLFF.

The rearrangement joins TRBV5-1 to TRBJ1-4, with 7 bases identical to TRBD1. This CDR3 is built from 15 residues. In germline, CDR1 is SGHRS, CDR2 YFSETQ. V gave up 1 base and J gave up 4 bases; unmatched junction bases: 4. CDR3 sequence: CASSLSGQNNEKLFF. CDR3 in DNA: TGCGCCAGCAGCTTGTCGGGACAGAATAATGAAAAACTGTTTTTT.

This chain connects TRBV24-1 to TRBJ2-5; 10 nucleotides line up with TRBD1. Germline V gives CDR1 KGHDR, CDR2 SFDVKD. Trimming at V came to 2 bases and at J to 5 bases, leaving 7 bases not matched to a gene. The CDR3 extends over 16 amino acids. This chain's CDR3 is CATSDYRQGAWETQYF. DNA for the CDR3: TGTGCCACCAGTGATTATCGACAGGGGGCGTGGGAGACCCAGTACTTC.

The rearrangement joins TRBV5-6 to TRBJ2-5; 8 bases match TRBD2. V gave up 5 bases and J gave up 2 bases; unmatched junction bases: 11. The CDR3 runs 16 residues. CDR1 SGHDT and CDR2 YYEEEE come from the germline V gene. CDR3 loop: CASRSQRERWQETQYF. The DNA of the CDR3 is TGTGCCAGCAGATCACAGCGGGAGAGGTGGCAAGAGACCCAGTACTTC. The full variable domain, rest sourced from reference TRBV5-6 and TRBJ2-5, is DAGVTQSPTHLIKTRGQQVTLRCSPKSGHDTVSWYQQALGQGPQFIFQYYEEEERQRGNFPDRFSGHQFPNYSSELNVNALLLGDSALYLCASRSQRERWQETQYFGPGTRLLVL.

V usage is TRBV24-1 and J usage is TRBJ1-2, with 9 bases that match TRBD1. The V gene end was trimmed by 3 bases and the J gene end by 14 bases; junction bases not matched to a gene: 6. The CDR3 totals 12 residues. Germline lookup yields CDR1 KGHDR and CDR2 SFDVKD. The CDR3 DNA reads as TGTGCCACCAGTGATGTCGGACAGGGGCAGACCTTC. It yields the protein CATSDVGQGQTF.

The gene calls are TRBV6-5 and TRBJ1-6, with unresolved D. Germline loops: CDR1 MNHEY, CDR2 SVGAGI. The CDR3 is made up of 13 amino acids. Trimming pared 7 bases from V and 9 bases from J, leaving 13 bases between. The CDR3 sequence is CASMAGFGSPLHF. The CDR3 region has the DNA TGTGCCAGCATGGCGGGGTTCGGTTCACCCCTCCACTTT.

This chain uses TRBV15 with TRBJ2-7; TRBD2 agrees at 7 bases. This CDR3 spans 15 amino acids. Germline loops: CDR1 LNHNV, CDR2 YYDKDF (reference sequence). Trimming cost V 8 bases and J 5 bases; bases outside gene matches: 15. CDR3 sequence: CATGHAAGTTNEQYF. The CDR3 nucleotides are TGTGCCACCGGACACGCCGCTGGGACTACTAACGAGCAGTACTTC.

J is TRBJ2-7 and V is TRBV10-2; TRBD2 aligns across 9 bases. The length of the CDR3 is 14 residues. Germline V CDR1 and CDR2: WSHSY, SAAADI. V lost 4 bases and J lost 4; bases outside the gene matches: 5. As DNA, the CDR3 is TGCGCCAGCAGTGTGGGTGCGGGAGGGTACGAGCAGTACTTC. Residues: CASSVGAGGYEQYF.

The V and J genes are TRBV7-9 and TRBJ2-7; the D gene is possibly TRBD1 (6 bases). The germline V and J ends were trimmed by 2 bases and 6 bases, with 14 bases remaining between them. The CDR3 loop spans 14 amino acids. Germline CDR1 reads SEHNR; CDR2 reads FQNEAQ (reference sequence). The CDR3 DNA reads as TGTGCCAGCAGCTTAAGCCTGACAGGATCCGAGCAGTACTTC. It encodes CASSLSLTGSEQYF.

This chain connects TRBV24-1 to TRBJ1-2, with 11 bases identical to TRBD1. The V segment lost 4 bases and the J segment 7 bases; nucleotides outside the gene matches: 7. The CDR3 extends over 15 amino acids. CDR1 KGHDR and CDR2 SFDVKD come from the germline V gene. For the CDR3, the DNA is TGTGCCACCAGTGACCCTGGACAGGGGGCGATTGGCTACACCTTC. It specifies CATSDPGQGAIGYTF.

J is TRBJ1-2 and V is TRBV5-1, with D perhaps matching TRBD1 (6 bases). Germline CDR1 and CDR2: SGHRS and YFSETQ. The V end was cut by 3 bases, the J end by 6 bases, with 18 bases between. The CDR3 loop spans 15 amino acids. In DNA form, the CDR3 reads TGCGCCAGCAGCTCCCGAAACAGGGAACAAAATGGCTACACCTTC. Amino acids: CASSSRNREQNGYTF. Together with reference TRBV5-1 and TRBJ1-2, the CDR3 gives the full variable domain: KAGVTQTPRYLIKTRGQQVTLSCSPISGHRSVSWYQQTPGQGLQFLFEYFSETQRNKGNFPGRFSGRQFSNSRSEMNVSTLELGDSALYLCASSSRNREQNGYTFGSGTRLTVV.

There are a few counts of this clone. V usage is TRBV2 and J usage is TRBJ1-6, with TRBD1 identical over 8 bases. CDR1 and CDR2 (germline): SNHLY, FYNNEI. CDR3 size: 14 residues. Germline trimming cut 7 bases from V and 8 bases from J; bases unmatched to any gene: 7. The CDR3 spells CASIPQGGHSPLHF. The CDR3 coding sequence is TGTGCCAGCATACCACAGGGGGGCCATTCACCCCTCCACTTT. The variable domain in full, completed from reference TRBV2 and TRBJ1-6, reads EPEVTQTPSHQVTQMGQEVILRCVPISNHLYFYWYRQILGQKVEFLVSFYNNEISEKSEIFDDQFSVERPDGSNFTLKIRSTKLEDSAMYFCASIPQGGHSPLHFGNGTRLTVT.